Listed here are 15 T cell receptor beta chains from one sample, sequenced in a study of blood T cell repertoires in COVID-19. The protocol was immunoSEQ multiplex PCR, while the TCRdb copy is restricted to in-frame clones and leaves out a portion. The table shows around 250,000 clones, with around four fifths occurring only once. The sample comprised peripheral blood. Receptors originate from a man aged 80 or over with acute or convalescent COVID-19.

The chain links TRBV28 to TRBJ2-2; the match to TRBD1 covers 9 bases. The trim removed 7 bases at V and 4 bases at J, leaving 10 bases unmatched. Germline V gene lookup returns CDR1 MDHEN and CDR2 SYDVKM. This CDR3 spans 16 amino acids. The DNA of the CDR3 is TGTGCCAGCATCACGGGGACAGGGTTCGGCACCGGGGAGCTGTTTTTT. Its translation is CASITGTGFGTGELFF.

The chain employs TRBV5-8 and TRBJ2-3; D is possibly TRBD2 (5 bases). CDR3 length: 12 residues. Germline CDR1 and CDR2: SGHTS and YDEGEE. V was pared by 2 bases and J by 9 bases, with 10 bases between. The CDR3 sequence is CASSFRGQTQYF. The CDR3 DNA sequence: TGTGCCAGCAGCTTTCGAGGGCAAACGCAGTATTTT.

V gene TRBV9 combines with J gene TRBJ2-7; 14 positions match TRBD2. J was trimmed by 6 bases and V by 4 bases; bases with no gene match: 6. The CDR3 covers 15 residues. The germline CDR1 and CDR2 sequences are SGDLS and YYNGEE. CDR3 loop: CASSRQGLAGVEQYF. The CDR3 DNA reads as TGTGCCAGCAGCCGACAGGGACTAGCGGGAGTCGAGCAGTACTTC.

This chain uses TRBV6-4 with TRBJ2-7, with D maybe TRBD1 (7 bases). The CDR3 extends over 13 amino acids. Germline V lookup: CDR1 MRHNA, CDR2 SNTAGT. V was trimmed by 3 bases and J by 6 bases, leaving 12 bases between them. The CDR3 here is CASSEVQGGEQYF. The CDR3, as DNA: TGTGCCAGCAGTGAGGTGCAGGGGGGCGAGCAGTACTTC.

The chain links TRBV27 to TRBJ2-7; D may be TRBD1 (5 bases). The germline gives CDR1 MNHEY, CDR2 SMNVEV (reference sequence). The ends were cut back, 6 bases at V and 0 bases at J, with 18 bases in the middle. There are 16 residues in the CDR3. The CDR3 reads CASRHGTGLDSYEQYF. In DNA form, the CDR3 reads TGTGCCAGCAGGCACGGTACAGGTCTCGACTCCTACGAGCAGTACTTC.

The V gene is TRBV7-2, the J gene TRBJ1-5; 7 nucleotides align to TRBD1. The CDR3 is 15 residues long. V shed 4 bases, J shed 0 bases, and the junction held 3 bases outside the gene matches. Germline values: CDR1 SGHTA, CDR2 FQGNSA. The CDR3 here is CASSSGQASNQPQHF. CDR3 DNA sequence: TGTGCCAGCAGCTCAGGACAGGCTAGCAATCAGCCCCAGCATTTT.

This clone was observed a single time. This chain uses TRBV5-1 with TRBJ1-4; D gene uncertain. Deletions cut 4 bases from V and 4 bases from J, with 11 bases between. The CDR3 has 14 amino acids. The germline V gene has CDR1 SGHRS and CDR2 YFSETQ. CDR3 loop: CASSTAGDNEKLFF. Here the CDR3 DNA reads TGCGCCAGCAGCACCGCCGGGGATAATGAAAAACTGTTTTTT.

The chain is built from TRBV19 and TRBJ1-1, with 11 bases lining up with TRBD1. Germline V gene lookup returns CDR1 LNHDA and CDR2 SQIVND (reference sequence). The CDR3 extends over 14 amino acids. After removal of 5 bases from V and 4 bases from J, the junction contained 3 bases not matched to a gene. The CDR3 reads CASSWGTGGTEAFF. The CDR3 bases are TGTGCCAGTAGTTGGGGGACAGGGGGCACTGAAGCTTTCTTT. Complete variable domain (other parts from reference TRBV19 and TRBJ1-1): DGGITQSPKYLFRKEGQNVTLSCEQNLNHDAMYWYRQDPGQGLRLIYYSQIVNDFQKGDIAEGYSVSREKKESFPLTVTSAQKNPTAFYLCASSWGTGGTEAFFGQGTRLTVV.

This sequence joins TRBV5-1 and TRBJ2-7; 8 bases align to TRBD1. The V gene's germline CDR1 is SGHRS and CDR2 YFSETQ. The CDR3 length is 13 residues. After removal of 2 bases from V and 6 bases from J, the junction contained 4 bases not matched to a gene. CDR3 nucleotides: TGCGCCAGCAGCTTCGGACAGGGTGCCGAGCAGTACTTC. It translates to CASSFGQGAEQYF.

The CDR3 sequence: CAVNGGFNEKLFF. CDR3 in DNA: TGTGCAGTGAATGGGGGGTTTAATGAAAAACTGTTTTTT. The chain couples TRBV7-9 to TRBJ1-4; tentatively, D is TRBD1 (5 bases). Per the germline V gene, CDR1 is SEHNR and CDR2 is FQNEAQ (reference sequence). The CDR3 has 13 residues.

The chain couples TRBV30 to TRBJ2-1; the match to TRBD1 covers 7 bases. Trimming removed 5 bases from V and 2 bases from J; junction bases left unmatched: 9. Looked up from germline, CDR1 is GTSNPN and CDR2 is SVGIG (reference sequence). The CDR3 is 15 residues long. The CDR3 is CAWCYRGTAYNEQFF. The DNA of the CDR3 is TGTGCCTGGTGTTACAGGGGTACCGCCTACAATGAGCAGTTCTTC. Drawing the rest from reference TRBV30 and TRBJ2-1, the complete variable domain is SQTIHQWPATLVQPVGSPLSLECTVEGTSNPNLYWYRQAAGRGLQLLFYSVGIGQISSEVPQNLSASRPQDRQFILSSKKLLLSDSGFYLCAWCYRGTAYNEQFFGPGTRLTVL.

The gene calls are TRBV11-2 and TRBJ1-4, with TRBD1 matching 8 bases. Trimming took 5 bases from V and 4 from J; bases not matched to a gene: 6. The CDR3 contains 15 residues. Germline assignment: CDR1 SGHAT and CDR2 FQNNGV. The CDR3 DNA follows: TGTGCCAGCAGCGCATACAGGGGGATTAATGAAAAACTGTTTTTT. This translates into CASSAYRGINEKLFF.

The chain has TRBV18 and TRBJ2-5, with 13 bases aligning to TRBD2. The V segment lost 4 bases and the J segment 2 bases; nucleotides outside the gene matches: 1. This CDR3 is built from 15 residues. Germline CDR1 is KGHSH and CDR2 is LQKENI. The CDR3 nucleotides read TGTGCCAGCTCACTGGGACTAGCGGGACAAGAGACCCAGTACTTC. Its translation: CASSLGLAGQETQYF.

The chain couples TRBV30 to TRBJ1-1; TRBD1 matches at 9 bases. This CDR3 has 18 amino acids. The germline gives CDR1 GTSNPN, CDR2 SVGIG (reference sequence). Unmatched junction bases numbered 19, after V lost 0 bases and J lost 8 bases. This CDR3 is CAWSVLGGTGPRPGEAFF. In DNA form, the CDR3 reads TGTGCCTGGAGTGTACTTGGGGGGACAGGGCCCCGACCTGGGGAAGCTTTCTTT.

This chain uses TRBV7-9 with TRBJ2-7; the D gene is possibly TRBD1 (5 bases). Germline V gene lookup returns CDR1 SEHNR and CDR2 FQNEAQ (reference sequence). V dropped 0 bases and J dropped 2 bases, with 8 bases sitting between them. The CDR3 has 14 amino acids. The CDR3 spells CASSLATGAYEQYF. CDR3 coding DNA: TGTGCCAGCAGCTTAGCAACAGGAGCCTACGAGCAGTACTTC.